This T cell receptor (beta chain) originates from a study of molecular identifiers for immune sequencing clone quantification. V shed 10 bases and J shed 4 bases, with 23 bases lying between them. Germline V gene sequence: CDR1 MDHEN, CDR2 SYDVKM. This CDR3 is 15 amino acids long. From the PCR reads, TCRdb called clonotypes with MiXCR, one entry per CDR3 protein. This sample has more than 450,000 distinct CDR3 sequences, with around 23% found just once. This clonotype was picked up a small number of times. This sequence joins TRBV28 and TRBJ2-7; D is perhaps TRBD1 (5 bases). The receptor comes from a human donor in good health. Some libraries in this study had Jurkat cell RNA spiked in. What was sequenced was naive CD8+ T cells from blood, with Jurkat cell RNA spiked in. Subset specified: FACS-sorted CD8+CD4-CCR7+CD45RA+ naive T cells. The CDR3, as DNA: TGTGCCACCAGCCCCCTCCGCCAGGGTAGATACGAGCAGTACTTC. This sequence encodes CATSPLRQGRYEQYF.